This T cell receptor beta chain was found in a study of quantifying T cell responses using KT2 cells. Study in general: TCR alpha and beta constant-region primers primed reverse transcription of RNA. Study outcomes and limitations: KT2 clone alpha and beta sequence counts scaled linearly with input KT2 cell number.

KT2, a clone with a known TCR, was spiked into unfractionated PBMC. KT2 cells were mixed with fixed PBMC numbers at varying ratios. Per the germline V gene, CDR1 is MNHNY and CDR2 is SVGAGI (reference sequence). V was trimmed by 7 bases and J by 6 bases, leaving 12 bases between them. This CDR3 region has 13 residues. In the case of this clonotype: The antigen remains undetermined.

Each cDNA got a UMI-containing oligo ligated at its 3' end. An equimolar mix of RC1.1 and RC1.2 primed the beta chain across TRBC1 and TRBC2. TCR alpha and beta chains were handled separately starting at the second PCR. TCRdb re-called the UMI-ligation and nested PCR reads through MiXCR, storing one row per CDR3 protein. This table has 40,000 to 50,000 distinct CDR3 sequences, 15% to 20% appearing once. The receptor comes from a human donor. The specimen sequenced was PBMCs spiked with cells of the T cell clone KT2. The genes are TRBV6-6 and TRBJ1-4; a possible D gene is TRBD1 (5 bases). DNA for the CDR3: TGTGCCAGCACCTCGGGGGGTTATGAAAAACTGTTTTTT. Translating it yields CASTSGGYEKLFF.